The 32 T cell receptor beta chains in this list originate from one sample, sequenced in a study of PD-1 blockade in classical Hodgkin lymphoma. All patients experienced relapse after autologous stem cell transplantation, and brentuximab vedotin exposure was variable. Magnetic negative selection was used to purify CD4+ T cells from PBMCs that had been thawed. Sequencing used immunoSEQ multiplex PCR; TCRdb keeps in-frame clones, though not all of them. The table has approximately 9,500 clones, 74% seen once. The sample in question was CD4+ T cells from blood, obtained at baseline. The receptors come from a human donor with classical Hodgkin lymphoma.

The chain has TRBV19 and TRBJ2-5; D might be TRBD1 or TRBD2, each matching 6 bases. CDR1 LNHDA and CDR2 SQIVND come from the germline V gene (reference sequence). The CDR3 is 14 residues long. Trimming stripped 3 bases from V and 5 bases from J, with 13 bases between. The CDR3 bases are TGTGCCAGTAGTATTGGGGGGCGAGGGGAGACCCAGTACTTC. It codes for CASSIGGRGETQYF.

The V and J genes are TRBV27 and TRBJ2-2; 14 bases are a match to TRBD2. The CDR3 runs 16 residues. V shed 0 bases, J shed 6 bases, and the junction held 0 bases outside the gene matches. Germline assignment: CDR1 MNHEY and CDR2 SMNVEV (reference sequence). CDR3 sequence reads: CASSLSGLAGAGELFF. In nucleotides, the CDR3 is TGTGCCAGCAGTTTATCGGGACTAGCGGGAGCCGGGGAGCTGTTTTTT.

Here the CDR3 reads CASSIQSGSSYNEQFF. The CDR3 DNA reads TGCGCCAGCAGCATTCAAAGCGGGAGCTCCTACAATGAGCAGTTCTTC. The gene calls are TRBV5-1 and TRBJ2-1, with 8 positions matching TRBD2. This CDR3 spans 16 amino acids. Germline trimming cut 4 bases from V and 0 bases from J; bases unmatched to any gene: 6. Germline assignment: CDR1 SGHRS and CDR2 YFSETQ.

This clone has a handful of counts. The chain links TRBV2 to TRBJ2-2, with TRBD1 matching 9 bases. Germline-derived CDR1 and CDR2 are SNHLY and FYNNEI. This CDR3 spans 14 amino acids. Germline trimming cut 6 bases from V and 5 bases from J; bases unmatched to any gene: 4. CDR3 DNA sequence: TGTGCCAGCAGGGACAGGGGTGGGACCGGGGAGCTGTTTTTT. This encodes CASRDRGGTGELFF.

V is TRBV27 and J is TRBJ2-3, with 7 bases that match TRBD2. V lost 2 bases to trimming and J lost 2 bases; unmatched junction nucleotides: 4. Germline V gene lookup returns CDR1 MNHEY and CDR2 SMNVEV (reference sequence). This CDR3 is 15 amino acids long. The CDR3 coding sequence is TGTGCCAGCAGTTTAGGGCTAGCGGTCACAGATACGCAGTATTTT. This gives the protein CASSLGLAVTDTQYF.

The rearrangement joins TRBV28 to TRBJ2-2; no reliable D call. V lost 2 bases and J lost 0, with 7 bases in between. The germline gives CDR1 MDHEN, CDR2 SYDVKM. The CDR3 loop spans 15 amino acids. CDR3 coding DNA: TGTGCCAGCAGTTTAGAGCCGGCGAACACCGGGGAGCTGTTTTTT. Its protein is CASSLEPANTGELFF.

V and J are TRBV5-4 and TRBJ2-3; 7 bases are shared with TRBD2. There are 13 residues in the CDR3. Germline CDR1 SGHNT, CDR2 YYREEE (reference sequence). V shed 1 base, J shed 10 bases, and the junction held 6 bases outside the gene matches. CDR3 coding DNA: TGTGCCAGCAGCTTGAGGGGCGCGGGGGCGCAGTATTTT. It codes for CASSLRGAGAQYF.

This clone was seen a handful of times. The chain links TRBV5-1 to TRBJ2-1, with D perhaps TRBD2 (5 bases). Trimming shortened V by 4 bases and J by 9 bases, and 17 bases separated the two germline ends. The CDR3 loop spans 14 amino acids. Germline lookup yields CDR1 SGHRS and CDR2 YFSETQ. The DNA for the CDR3 is TGCGCCAGCAGCGAGGGATCTGTAGGTGCTGAGCAGTTCTTC. This translates into CASSEGSVGAEQFF.

The V and J genes are TRBV10-3 and TRBJ2-7, with D unresolved. CDR1 is ENHRY, CDR2 SYGVKD, per germline. V dropped 3 bases and J dropped 2 bases, with 5 bases sitting between them. The CDR3 totals 12 residues. The CDR3 sequence: CAISERAYEQYF. CDR3 bases: TGTGCCATCAGTGAAAGGGCCTACGAGCAGTACTTC.

CDR3 loop: CASSSFSSGANVLTF. The CDR3 DNA reads as TGTGCCAGCAGTTCCTTTAGCTCTGGGGCCAACGTCCTGACTTTC. The rearrangement uses TRBV28 and TRBJ2-6; the D is unclear. This CDR3 has 15 residues. V dropped 4 bases and J dropped 0 bases, with 7 bases sitting between them. CDR1 and CDR2 (germline): MDHEN, SYDVKM. Drawing the rest from reference TRBV28 and TRBJ2-6, the complete variable domain is DVKVTQSSRYLVKRTGEKVFLECVQDMDHENMFWYRQDPGLGLRLIYFSYDVKMKEKGDIPEGYSVSREKKERFSLILESASTNQTSMYLCASSSFSSGANVLTFGAGSRLTVL.

The chain links TRBV5-5 to TRBJ1-3; no clear D gene. The CDR3 is 15 amino acids. Trimming took off 2 bases at V and 0 bases at J, with 9 bases between the two ends. The germline CDR1 and CDR2 sequences are SGHKS and YYEKEE (reference sequence). The CDR3 spells CASSFSVDSGNTIYF. CDR3 bases: TGTGCCAGCAGCTTTTCGGTCGACTCTGGAAACACCATATATTTT.

The chain has TRBV27 and TRBJ1-2; 7 bases match TRBD1. There are 13 residues in the CDR3. Germline V gene data show CDR1 as MNHEY and CDR2 as SMNVEV (reference sequence). J was trimmed by 4 bases and V by 2 bases; bases with no gene match: 1. CDR3 loop: CASSLQGGYGYTF. CDR3 DNA: TGTGCCAGCAGTTTACAGGGGGGCTATGGCTACACCTTC.

This clone has only one observation. The V and J genes are TRBV10-1 and TRBJ2-7, with 10 positions matching TRBD1. The J segment lost 5 bases and the V segment lost 10 bases, leaving 17 bases of the junction unmatched. The CDR3 is made up of 16 amino acids. CDR1 and CDR2 (germline): WNHNN, SYGVQD (reference sequence). CDR3 coding DNA: TGCGCCATCCTCCGCGGGACAGGGGAGACCGAGGACGAGCAGTACTTC. It is translated as CAILRGTGETEDEQYF.

V usage is TRBV6-1 and J usage is TRBJ2-3, with TRBD2 identical over 10 bases. V gave up 8 bases and J gave up 3 bases; unmatched junction bases: 8. Germline V lookup: CDR1 MNHNS, CDR2 SASEGT. The CDR3 covers 15 residues. The CDR3, as DNA: TGTGCCAGCTTATTAGCGGGAGGAAGTACAGATACGCAGTATTTT. Its translation: CASLLAGGSTDTQYF.

The rearrangement joins TRBV2 to TRBJ2-1, with 7 bases matching TRBD1. From germline, CDR1 is SNHLY and CDR2 FYNNEI. V shed 8 bases, J shed 3 bases, and the junction held 1 base outside the gene matches. The CDR3 is made up of 12 amino acids. DNA of the CDR3: TGTGCCAGCGGGACAGTCTACAATGAGCAGTTCTTC. Translation gives CASGTVYNEQFF.

This clone was counted a few times. The chain employs TRBV28 and TRBJ1-2; D uncertain. Germline V CDR1 and CDR2: MDHEN, SYDVKM. Trimming removed 6 bases from V and 4 bases from J, with 15 bases in between. The CDR3 sequence is 14 residues long. The CDR3: CASSRRQVPYGYTF. The CDR3 coding sequence is TGTGCCAGCAGCCGCCGCCAGGTCCCCTATGGCTACACCTTC.

This chain connects TRBV4-2 to TRBJ2-3; 9 nucleotides align to TRBD2. Germline values: CDR1 LGHNA, CDR2 YNFKEQ. V lost 0 bases and J lost 4; bases outside the gene matches: 8. This CDR3 has 17 residues. Here the CDR3 reads CASSQESSSGTPDTQYF. In DNA, the CDR3 is TGTGCCAGCAGCCAAGAGTCGTCTAGCGGGACCCCAGATACGCAGTATTTT.

DNA of the CDR3: TGCGCCAGCAGCTTGGCCAACAGCGCGGCGGGCGGCTACACCTTC. Its translation: CASSLANSAAGGYTF. V usage is TRBV5-1 and J usage is TRBJ1-2; D is uncertain. From germline, CDR1 is SGHRS and CDR2 YFSETQ. V was trimmed by 0 bases and J by 8 bases, leaving 17 bases between them. The length of the CDR3 is 15 residues. Looking up the rest from reference TRBV5-1 and TRBJ1-2 gives the full variable domain: KAGVTQTPRYLIKTRGQQVTLSCSPISGHRSVSWYQQTPGQGLQFLFEYFSETQRNKGNFPGRFSGRQFSNSRSEMNVSTLELGDSALYLCASSLANSAAGGYTFGSGTRLTVV.

This clone has just a few counts. CDR3 residues: CATSREDTPYGYTF. For the CDR3, the DNA is TGTGCCACCAGCAGAGAGGACACCCCTTATGGCTACACCTTC. This chain uses TRBV15 with TRBJ1-2, with a weak D call TRBD1 (5 bases). In germline, CDR1 is LNHNV, CDR2 YYDKDF (reference sequence). The CDR3 totals 14 residues. V lost 0 bases and J lost 5, with 10 bases in between.

The rearrangement links TRBV7-3 to TRBJ2-4, with TRBD2 matching 9 bases. Looked up from germline, CDR1 is SGHTA and CDR2 is FQGTGA. This CDR3 region has 19 residues. J was trimmed by 0 bases and V by 0 bases; bases with no gene match: 9. The CDR3 DNA follows: TGTGCCAGCAGCTTAACCCTAGCGGGAAACTCACTAGCCAAAAACATTCAGTACTTC. It is translated as CASSLTLAGNSLAKNIQYF.

This chain links TRBV29-1 with TRBJ2-5; 14 bases fit TRBD2. The ends lost 3 bases at V and 5 bases at J; junction bases unmatched: 11. CDR1 is SQVTM, CDR2 ANQGSEA, per germline. CDR3 length: 17 residues. CDR3 sequence (DNA): TGCAGCGTTGAGACGACTAGCGGGAGGGCCCTCGGGGAGACCCAGTACTTC. Translation gives CSVETTSGRALGETQYF.

The chain is built from TRBV7-9 and TRBJ2-5; TRBD1 agrees at 8 bases. J was trimmed by 1 base and V by 2 bases; bases with no gene match: 6. The CDR3 runs to 16 residues. Germline CDR1 and CDR2: SEHNR and FQNEAQ (reference sequence). CDR3 in DNA: TGTGCCAGCAGCTTATTCGGGACAGGCCTCCAAGAGACCCAGTACTTC. Its translation: CASSLFGTGLQETQYF.

The chain carries TRBV7-8 and TRBJ1-1; 8 bases fit TRBD1. In germline, CDR1 is SGHVS, CDR2 FQNEAQ. This CDR3 is 17 amino acids long. J lost 1 base, V lost 1 base, and 8 bases had no gene match. The DNA for the CDR3 is TGTGCCAGCAGCTTAGTTCCAGGGGGCTACCGGAACACTGAAGCTTTCTTT. Its protein is CASSLVPGGYRNTEAFF. Filled out from reference TRBV7-8 and TRBJ1-1, the complete variable domain reads GAGVSQSPRYKVAKRGQDVALRCDPISGHVSLFWYQQALGQGPEFLTYFQNEAQLDKSGLPSDRFFAERPEGSVSTLKIQRTQQEDSAVYLCASSLVPGGYRNTEAFFGQGTRLTVV.

The J gene is TRBJ1-1, the V gene TRBV6-5, with unresolved D. Germline CDR1 is MNHEY and CDR2 is SVGAGI. The V end was cut by 6 bases, the J end by 1 base, with 15 bases between. CDR3 length: 15 amino acids. The CDR3 sequence is CASSRKPTGNTEAFF. CDR3 coding DNA: TGTGCCAGCAGCAGGAAACCGACTGGGAACACTGAAGCTTTCTTT.

The chain employs TRBV29-1 and TRBJ1-2; TRBD1 matches 7 bases. CDR1 SQVTM and CDR2 ANQGSEA come from the germline V gene. CDR3 length: 13 residues. V shed 7 bases and J 0 bases; nucleotides not matched to a gene: 5. The CDR3: CSASQGTNYGYTF. For the CDR3, the DNA is TGCAGCGCCTCACAGGGGACTAACTATGGCTACACCTTC.

The chain combines TRBV5-5 with TRBJ1-5; possible D gene TRBD1, 5 bases. Germline CDR1 reads SGHKS; CDR2 reads YYEKEE (reference sequence). This CDR3 is 15 amino acids long. Deletions cut 0 bases from V and 0 bases from J, with 7 bases between. The CDR3 DNA reads as TGTGCCAGCAGCTTGGCCGGGGGTAGCAATCAGCCCCAGCATTTT. It specifies CASSLAGGSNQPQHF.

This chain uses TRBV28 with TRBJ2-7; D is possibly TRBD2 (7 bases). V lost 6 bases and J 3 bases, leaving 12 bases between the germline ends. The CDR3 covers 13 residues. Germline V lookup: CDR1 MDHEN, CDR2 SYDVKM. The CDR3 protein is CASREGGHYEQYF. The CDR3 coding sequence is TGTGCCAGCAGGGAGGGGGGGCACTACGAGCAGTACTTC.

This clone has only a few counts. The chain employs TRBV7-9 and TRBJ2-7; no clear D gene. The CDR3 sequence is 11 residues long. The germline CDR1 and CDR2 sequences are SEHNR and FQNEAQ (reference sequence). V lost 1 base, J lost 3 bases, and 1 base lay in between. The CDR3 bases are TGTGCCAGCAGCTTAGACTACGAGCAGTACTTC. Translation gives CASSLDYEQYF.

The gene calls are TRBV11-1 and TRBJ1-2; possibly TRBD1 for D (5 bases). This CDR3 comprises 14 residues. V was shortened by 4 bases and J by 5 bases, with 14 bases between the two germline ends. CDR1 and CDR2 (germline): SGHAT, FQDESV (reference sequence). The CDR3 loop is CASSSGTALYGYTF. In DNA form, the CDR3 reads TGTGCCAGCAGCTCCGGGACTGCTTTGTATGGCTACACCTTC.

This clone was observed once. CDR3 residues: CASSFTRGETQYF. In DNA form, the CDR3 reads TGTGCCAGCAGCTTCACTAGGGGAGAGACCCAGTACTTC. The V gene is TRBV7-2, the J gene TRBJ2-5; the D gene could be TRBD1 or TRBD2 (5 bases each). V gave up 3 bases and J gave up 4 bases, with 9 bases separating them. This CDR3 region has 13 residues. Per the germline V gene, CDR1 is SGHTA and CDR2 is FQGNSA.

The V and J genes are TRBV28 and TRBJ2-7; tentative D call: TRBD2 (5 bases). Germline lookup yields CDR1 MDHEN and CDR2 SYDVKM. Trimming left V 6 bases short and J 3 bases short, with 12 bases between. The CDR3 has 13 amino acids. The CDR3 is CASSLPGNYEQYF. CDR3 coding DNA: TGTGCCAGCAGCCTCCCCGGGAACTACGAGCAGTACTTC.

This chain connects TRBV10-2 to TRBJ2-5; TRBD2 is a possible D gene (5 bases). This CDR3 comprises 14 residues. V lost 4 bases, J lost 3 bases, and 12 bases lay in between. Germline lookup yields CDR1 WSHSY and CDR2 SAAADI. In nucleotides, the CDR3 is TGCGCCAGCAGTGCGATAGCGACAAAAGAGACCCAGTACTTC. Translation gives CASSAIATKETQYF.